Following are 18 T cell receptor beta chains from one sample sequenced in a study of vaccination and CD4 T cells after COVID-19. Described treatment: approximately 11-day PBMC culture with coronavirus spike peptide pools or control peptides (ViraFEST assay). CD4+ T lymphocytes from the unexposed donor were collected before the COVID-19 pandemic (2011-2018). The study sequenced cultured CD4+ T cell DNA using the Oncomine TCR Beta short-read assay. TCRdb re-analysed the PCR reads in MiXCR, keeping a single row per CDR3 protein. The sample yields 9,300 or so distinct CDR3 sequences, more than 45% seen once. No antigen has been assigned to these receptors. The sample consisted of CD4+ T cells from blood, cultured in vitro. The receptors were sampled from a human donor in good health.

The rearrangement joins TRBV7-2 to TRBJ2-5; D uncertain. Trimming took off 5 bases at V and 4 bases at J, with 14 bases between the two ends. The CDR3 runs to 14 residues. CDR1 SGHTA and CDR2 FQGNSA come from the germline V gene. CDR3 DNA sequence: TGTGCCAGCAGCCTTCAGGTGCGGCGAGAGACCCAGTACTTC. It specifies CASSLQVRRETQYF.

CDR3: CSARPSTDTQYF. In DNA form, the CDR3 reads TGCAGTGCTAGACCCAGCACAGATACGCAGTATTTT. V and J are TRBV20-1 and TRBJ2-3; unclear D gene. V was clipped by 2 bases and J by 0 bases, with 3 bases between them. This CDR3 region has 12 residues. Germline V gene data show CDR1 as DFQATT and CDR2 as SNEGSKA (reference sequence).

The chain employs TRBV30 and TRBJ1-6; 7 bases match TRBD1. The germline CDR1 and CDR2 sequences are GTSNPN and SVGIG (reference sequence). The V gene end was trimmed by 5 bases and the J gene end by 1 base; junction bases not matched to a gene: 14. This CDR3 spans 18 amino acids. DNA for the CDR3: TGTGCCTGGGCAGACAGGGCGAATCTACGATCCTATAATTCACCCCTCCACTTT. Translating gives CAWADRANLRSYNSPLHF.

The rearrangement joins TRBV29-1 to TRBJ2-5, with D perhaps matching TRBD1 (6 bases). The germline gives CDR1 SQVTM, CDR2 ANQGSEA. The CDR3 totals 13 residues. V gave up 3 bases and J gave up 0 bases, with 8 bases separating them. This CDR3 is CSVEGHHQETQYF. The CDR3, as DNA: TGCAGCGTTGAGGGACACCACCAAGAGACCCAGTACTTC.

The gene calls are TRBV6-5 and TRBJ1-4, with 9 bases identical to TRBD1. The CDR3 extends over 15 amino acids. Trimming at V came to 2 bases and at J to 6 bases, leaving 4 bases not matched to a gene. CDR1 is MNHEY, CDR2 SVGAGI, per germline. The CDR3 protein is CASSYRTGADEKLFF. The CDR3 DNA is TGTGCCAGCAGTTACCGGACAGGGGCAGATGAAAAACTGTTTTTT.

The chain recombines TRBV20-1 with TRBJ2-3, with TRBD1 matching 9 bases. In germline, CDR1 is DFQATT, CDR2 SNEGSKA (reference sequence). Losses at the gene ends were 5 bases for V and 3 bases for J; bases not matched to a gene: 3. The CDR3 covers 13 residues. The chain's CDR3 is CSAEQGATDTQYF. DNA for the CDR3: TGCAGTGCTGAACAGGGGGCAACAGATACGCAGTATTTT.

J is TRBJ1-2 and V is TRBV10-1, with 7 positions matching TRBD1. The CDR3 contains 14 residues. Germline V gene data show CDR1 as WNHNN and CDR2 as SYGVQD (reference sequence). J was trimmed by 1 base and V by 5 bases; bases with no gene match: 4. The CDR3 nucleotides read TGCGCCAGCAGTCCGCAGGGGGTTAACTATGGCTACACCTTC. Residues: CASSPQGVNYGYTF.

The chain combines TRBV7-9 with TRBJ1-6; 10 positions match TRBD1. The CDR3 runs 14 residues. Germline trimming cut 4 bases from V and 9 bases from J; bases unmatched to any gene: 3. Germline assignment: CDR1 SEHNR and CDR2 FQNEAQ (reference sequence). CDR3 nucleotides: TGTGCCAGCAGCTGGGGACAGGGGTTTTCACCCCTCCACTTT. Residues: CASSWGQGFSPLHF.

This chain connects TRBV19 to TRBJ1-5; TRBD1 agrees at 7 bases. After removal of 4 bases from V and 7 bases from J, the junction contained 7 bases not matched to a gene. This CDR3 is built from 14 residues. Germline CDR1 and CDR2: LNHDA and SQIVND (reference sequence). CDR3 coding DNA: TGTGCCAGTAGTAAAGGGGGCGGGGGGCAGCCCCAGCATTTT. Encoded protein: CASSKGGGGQPQHF.

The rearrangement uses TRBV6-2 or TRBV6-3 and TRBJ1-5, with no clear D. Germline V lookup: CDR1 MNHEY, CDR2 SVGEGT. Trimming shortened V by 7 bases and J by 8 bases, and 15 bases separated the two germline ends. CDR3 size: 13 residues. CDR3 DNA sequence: TGTGCCAGCAAAGTTAGCGCACCCAAGCCCCAGCATTTT. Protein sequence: CASKVSAPKPQHF.

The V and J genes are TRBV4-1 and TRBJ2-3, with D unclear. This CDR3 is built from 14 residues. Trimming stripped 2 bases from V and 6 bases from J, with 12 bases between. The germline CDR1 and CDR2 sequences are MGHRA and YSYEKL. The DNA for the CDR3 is TGCGCCAGCAGCCAACCGCTTTCCACCGATACGCAGTATTTT. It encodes CASSQPLSTDTQYF.

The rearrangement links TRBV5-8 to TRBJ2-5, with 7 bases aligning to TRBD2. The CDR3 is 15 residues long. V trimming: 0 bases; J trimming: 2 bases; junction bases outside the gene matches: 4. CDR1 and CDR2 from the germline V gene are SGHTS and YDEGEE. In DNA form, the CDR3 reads TGTGCCAGCAGCTTGGGGGGAGGGCCACAAGAGACCCAGTACTTC. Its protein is CASSLGGGPQETQYF.

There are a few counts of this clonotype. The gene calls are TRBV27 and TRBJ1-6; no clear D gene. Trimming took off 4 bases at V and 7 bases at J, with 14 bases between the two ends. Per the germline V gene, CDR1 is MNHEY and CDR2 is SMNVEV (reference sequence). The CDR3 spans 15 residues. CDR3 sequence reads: CASSSPETPNSPLHF. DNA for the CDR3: TGTGCCAGCAGTTCCCCGGAAACTCCAAATTCACCCCTCCACTTT.

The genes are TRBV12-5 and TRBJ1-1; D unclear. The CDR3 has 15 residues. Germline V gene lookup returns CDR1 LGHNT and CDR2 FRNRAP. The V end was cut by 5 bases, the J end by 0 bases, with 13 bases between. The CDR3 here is CASGLTPGLNTEAFF. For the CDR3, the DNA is TGTGCTAGTGGTCTGACACCCGGGTTGAACACTGAAGCTTTCTTT.

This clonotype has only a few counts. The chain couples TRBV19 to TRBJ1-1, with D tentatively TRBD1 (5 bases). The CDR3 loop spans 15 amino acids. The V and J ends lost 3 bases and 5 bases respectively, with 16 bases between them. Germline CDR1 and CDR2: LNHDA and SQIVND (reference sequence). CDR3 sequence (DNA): TGTGCCAGTAGTATTGGCCCCGGGACGTGGACTGAAGCTTTCTTT. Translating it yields CASSIGPGTWTEAFF. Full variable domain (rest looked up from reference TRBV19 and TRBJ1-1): DGGITQSPKYLFRKEGQNVTLSCEQNLNHDAMYWYRQDPGQGLRLIYYSQIVNDFQKGDIAEGYSVSREKKESFPLTVTSAQKNPTAFYLCASSIGPGTWTEAFFGQGTRLTVV.

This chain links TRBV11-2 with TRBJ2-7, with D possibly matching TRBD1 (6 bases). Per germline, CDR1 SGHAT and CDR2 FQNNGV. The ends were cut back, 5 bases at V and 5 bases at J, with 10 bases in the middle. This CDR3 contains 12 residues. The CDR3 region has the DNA TGTGCCAGCAGCATTACAGGGAACGAGCAGTACTTC. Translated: CASSITGNEQYF.

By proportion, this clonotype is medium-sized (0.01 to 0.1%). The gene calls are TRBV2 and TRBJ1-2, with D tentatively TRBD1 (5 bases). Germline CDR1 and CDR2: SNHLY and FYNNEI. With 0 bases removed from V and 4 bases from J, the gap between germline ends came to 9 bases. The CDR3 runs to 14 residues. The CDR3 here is CASSEALGGYGYTF. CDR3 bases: TGTGCCAGCAGTGAAGCGCTCGGGGGCTATGGCTACACCTTC.

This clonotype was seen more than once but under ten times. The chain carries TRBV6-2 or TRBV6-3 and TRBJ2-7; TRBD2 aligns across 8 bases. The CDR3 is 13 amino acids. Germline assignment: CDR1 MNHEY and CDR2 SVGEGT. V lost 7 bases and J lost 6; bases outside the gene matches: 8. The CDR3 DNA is TGTGCCAGCACGACGGGTAGCGGGGTCGAGCAGTACTTC. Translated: CASTTGSGVEQYF.